This T cell receptor (beta chain) derives from a study of human versus mouse CDR3 diversity and MHC coevolution. Study-level points and caveats: Around 1.5 million TCR beta clonotypes were estimated for humans, the largest repertoire.

Produced via immunoSEQ multiplex PCR; TCRdb's table is partial and in-frame only. The repertoire has approximately 81,000 clones, 90% to 95% of them found once; the top ten carry 1.3%. The junction had 5 bases not matched to a gene; V was cut back by 5 bases and J by 5 bases. CDR3 size: 14 residues. From germline, CDR1 is MNHEY and CDR2 SVGAGI. This clone was seen once. Antigen unknown. This receptor was taken from a person between 30 and 69 years old in good health. The chain links TRBV6-5 to TRBJ1-2; 10 nucleotides agree with TRBD1. Sequencing used naive CD4+ T cells from blood. Stated subset: CD45RO-negative CD62L-positive naive CD4 T cells. CDR3 sequence (DNA): TGTGCCAGCAGTGTGGGGACAGGGGTGTATGGCTACACCTTC. Amino acid sequence: CASSVGTGVYGYTF.